Shown below are 26 T cell receptor beta chains from a single sample sequenced in a study of human T cells and chemical hapten exposure. Each CDR3 protein gets one entry after TCRdb re-called the RACE reads with MiXCR. The sample contains some 340,000 distinct CDR3 sequences, about 7% of which appear only once. Time point: patch test 1, 2 weeks after DPC sensitization. Treatment specified: therapeutic diphenylcyclopropenone sensitization with weekly scalp DPC. Specimen: whole blood, collected in connection with sensitization to the hapten diphenylcyclopropenone (DPC). Source of these receptors: a woman aged 18-29 years with alopecia areata. Some clones in this sample may be carry-over from other donors' samples.

The V and J genes are TRBV2 and TRBJ2-3, with 7 bases lining up with TRBD2. This CDR3 is built from 13 residues. V lost 6 bases and J lost 6; bases outside the gene matches: 6. Germline CDR1 reads SNHLY; CDR2 reads FYNNEI. In DNA, the CDR3 is TGTGCCAGCAGGGGGGACTATATGGATACGCAGTATTTT. Translated, it gives CASRGDYMDTQYF.

The rearrangement joins TRBV2 to TRBJ2-3; 7 positions agree with TRBD2. In germline, CDR1 is SNHLY, CDR2 FYNNEI. The CDR3 sequence is 14 residues long. J gave up 1 base and V 6 bases, and 4 bases lay outside the gene matches. As DNA, the CDR3 is TGTGCCAGCAGGGGGCTAGCGGGCACAGATACGCAGTATTTT. Its translation: CASRGLAGTDTQYF.

This clonotype was counted only a few times. The chain uses TRBV7-2 and TRBJ2-7, with TRBD1 as a possible D gene (5 bases). CDR3 size: 13 residues. Trimming pared 4 bases from V and 5 bases from J, leaving 12 bases between. The germline CDR1 and CDR2 sequences are SGHTA and FQGNSA. The CDR3 protein is CASSSRTRDEQYF. CDR3 sequence (DNA): TGTGCCAGCAGCTCGAGGACCAGGGACGAGCAGTACTTC.

This clonotype was counted only a few times. This chain connects TRBV18 to TRBJ1-3; TRBD1 aligns across 7 bases. This CDR3 is 16 amino acids long. In germline, CDR1 is KGHSH, CDR2 LQKENI. V lost 4 bases to trimming and J lost 2 bases; unmatched junction nucleotides: 8. Here the CDR3 reads CASSLRRDRAGNTIYF. The CDR3 coding sequence is TGTGCCAGCTCACTTAGGAGGGACAGAGCTGGAAACACCATATATTTT.

The chain couples TRBV18 to TRBJ1-1, with 8 bases aligning to TRBD1. The CDR3 covers 16 residues. With V trimmed by 5 bases and J by 0 bases, 8 bases remained unmatched. The germline V gene encodes CDR1 KGHSH and CDR2 LQKENI. The CDR3 DNA follows: TGTGCCAGCTCAACAGGACAGGGTGGCATGAACACTGAAGCTTTCTTT. It encodes CASSTGQGGMNTEAFF.

The rearrangement uses TRBV6-5 and TRBJ1-1; D perhaps matches TRBD1 (5 bases). The germline V and J ends were trimmed by 7 bases and 0 bases, with 15 bases remaining between them. Germline lookup yields CDR1 MNHEY and CDR2 SVGAGI. The CDR3 consists of 15 residues. CDR3 region: CASTKGDLLNTEAFF. DNA of the CDR3: TGTGCCAGCACCAAAGGGGACCTTTTGAACACTGAAGCTTTCTTT.

In its sample, this clonotype was seen many times. This chain links TRBV12-5 with TRBJ2-3, with 10 positions matching TRBD1. Germline-derived CDR1 and CDR2 are LGHNT and FRNRAP. CDR3 length: 15 residues. The trim removed 5 bases at V and 6 bases at J, leaving 8 bases unmatched. CDR3 residues: CASGTGQGVEDTQYF. Written as DNA, the CDR3 is TGTGCTAGTGGTACTGGACAGGGGGTGGAGGATACGCAGTATTTT.

This clonotype was counted at least ten times. V and J are TRBV28 and TRBJ2-6; D is possibly TRBD1 (6 bases). With 4 bases removed from V and 2 bases from J, the gap between germline ends came to 9 bases. Germline CDR1 and CDR2: MDHEN and SYDVKM. The CDR3 is 15 residues long. CDR3: CASSSTGTGANVLTF. CDR3 nucleotides: TGTGCCAGCAGTTCCACAGGGACTGGGGCCAACGTCCTGACTTTC.

This clonotype was observed at least ten times. V gene TRBV20-1 combines with J gene TRBJ1-1, with TRBD1 matching 8 bases. The trim removed 5 bases at V and 4 bases at J, leaving 9 bases unmatched. Germline CDR1 DFQATT, CDR2 SNEGSKA (reference sequence). The CDR3 runs to 14 residues. The CDR3 here is CSAADSGGVTEAFF. The CDR3 DNA follows: TGCAGTGCTGCAGATTCAGGGGGCGTCACTGAAGCTTTCTTT.

This clonotype was counted a few times. The V call is TRBV27, the J call TRBJ1-5, with D perhaps TRBD1 (6 bases). This CDR3 is built from 13 residues. Trimming left V 7 bases short and J 6 bases short, with 13 bases between. The germline V gene has CDR1 MNHEY and CDR2 SMNVEV (reference sequence). The CDR3 DNA reads as TGTGCCAGCACAGGGGAGTTAGGTCAGCCCCAGCATTTT. Translated: CASTGELGQPQHF.

The V call is TRBV4-1, the J call TRBJ1-2; D uncertain. With 0 bases removed from V and 1 base from J, the gap between germline ends came to 15 bases. The germline gives CDR1 MGHRA, CDR2 YSYEKL. This CDR3 spans 17 amino acids. CDR3 nucleotides: TGCGCCAGCAGCCAAGATATCGGCCGGTGGAGTAACTATGGCTACACCTTC. Translating gives CASSQDIGRWSNYGYTF.

The table lists this clonotype with many counts. This sequence joins TRBV12-3 or TRBV12-4 and TRBJ2-5; possible D gene TRBD2, 7 bases. Deletions cut 5 bases from V and 5 bases from J, with 12 bases between. The CDR3 length is 13 residues. DNA of the CDR3: TGTGCCAGCAGTATGGGGGGGGCGGAGACCCAGTACTTC. It translates to CASSMGGAETQYF.

This clonotype came up many times. The V and J genes are TRBV27 and TRBJ2-6; weak D call: TRBD1 (6 bases). V was shortened by 10 bases and J by 4 bases, with 29 bases between the two germline ends. Per germline, CDR1 MNHEY and CDR2 SMNVEV (reference sequence). The CDR3 runs 19 residues. The CDR3 coding sequence is TGTGCCACTAGCAATGAGAGGGGGTGGCCGCCTCTAGGGGCCAACGTCCTGACTTTC. Encoded protein: CATSNERGWPPLGANVLTF. The entire variable domain, with the rest obtained from reference TRBV27 and TRBJ2-6, is as follows: EAQVTQNPRYLITVTGKKLTVTCSQNMNHEYMSWYRQDPGLGLRQIYYSMNVEVTDKGDVPEGYKVSRKEKRNFPLILESPSPNQTSLYFCATSNERGWPPLGANVLTFGAGSRLTVL.

V is TRBV10-3 and J is TRBJ2-7, with 8 bases fitting TRBD1. The CDR3 is 13 amino acids. V was clipped by 5 bases and J by 6 bases; unmatched bases: 6. Germline V lookup: CDR1 ENHRY, CDR2 SYGVKD. The CDR3 reads CAISPPGQGEQYF. The CDR3 DNA reads TGTGCCATCAGTCCACCAGGACAGGGCGAGCAGTACTTC.

This clonotype occurred a few times. The chain recombines TRBV5-8 with TRBJ2-7, with 7 positions matching TRBD2. The CDR3 consists of 15 residues. V trimming: 4 bases; J trimming: 6 bases; junction bases outside the gene matches: 13. Germline CDR1 SGHTS, CDR2 YDEGEE. For the CDR3, the DNA is TGTGCCAGCAGCCTGGGGGGGACGTGGGTAGCCGAGCAGTACTTC. It yields the protein CASSLGGTWVAEQYF.

The rearrangement uses TRBV6-1 and TRBJ2-7; D remains ambiguous. This CDR3 comprises 15 residues. The V and J ends lost 1 base and 2 bases respectively, with 12 bases between them. CDR1 and CDR2 from the germline V gene are MNHNS and SASEGT. CDR3 nucleotide sequence: TGTGCCAGCAGTGAAGGGCACACCAATCCCTACGAGCAGTACTTC. Residues: CASSEGHTNPYEQYF.

The chain links TRBV4-2 to TRBJ2-7; the D gene is possibly TRBD2 (5 bases). The V gene lost 0 bases and the J gene lost 0 bases, with 15 bases spanning the gap. Germline assignment: CDR1 LGHNA and CDR2 YNFKEQ. The CDR3 contains 17 residues. The CDR3 nucleotides read TGTGCCAGCAGCCAAGAGGAGGCACCCAGGAGCTCCTACGAGCAGTACTTC. As protein: CASSQEEAPRSSYEQYF.

The table lists this clonotype with a few counts. J is TRBJ1-4 and V is TRBV3-1; TRBD1 matches at 8 bases. V trimming: 5 bases; J trimming: 13 bases; junction bases outside the gene matches: 9. Germline V CDR1 and CDR2: LGHDT, YNNKEL (reference sequence). CDR3 length: 13 residues. CDR3 bases: TGTGCCAGCAGCGCAGTAACCGGGACAGGACTGTTTTTT. Amino acid sequence: CASSAVTGTGLFF.

This clonotype was counted at least ten times. The chain has TRBV7-2 and TRBJ2-3; 12 bases fit TRBD2. Trimming took 2 bases from V and 2 from J; bases not matched to a gene: 14. This CDR3 has 20 residues. Germline V gene lookup returns CDR1 SGHTA and CDR2 FQGNSA. The CDR3 sequence is CASSLKALTGLAGFTDTQYF. In DNA, the CDR3 is TGTGCCAGCAGCTTAAAAGCGCTCACGGGACTAGCGGGCTTCACAGATACGCAGTATTTT.

This clonotype was seen more than once but under ten times. V and J are TRBV7-2 and TRBJ1-5; 10 nucleotides line up with TRBD1. Unmatched junction bases numbered 10, after V lost 5 bases and J lost 9 bases. Germline V lookup: CDR1 SGHTA, CDR2 FQGNSA. The CDR3 has 15 residues. This chain's CDR3 is CASSRGQGQGWPQHF. The DNA of the CDR3 is TGTGCCAGCAGCAGGGGACAGGGGCAGGGGTGGCCCCAGCATTTT.

V and J are TRBV4-1 and TRBJ1-1, with unresolved D. Germline CDR1 MGHRA, CDR2 YSYEKL. The CDR3 covers 16 residues. V lost 1 base and J 1 base, leaving 13 bases between the germline ends. The CDR3 here is CASSQAGFRANTEAFF. The CDR3 DNA follows: TGCGCCAGCAGCCAAGCGGGGTTTCGGGCGAACACTGAAGCTTTCTTT.

The chain links TRBV3-1 to TRBJ1-2, with 10 bases matching TRBD1. After removal of 4 bases from V and 3 bases from J, the junction contained 5 bases not matched to a gene. Germline CDR1 is LGHDT and CDR2 is YNNKEL (reference sequence). This CDR3 is built from 15 residues. As DNA, the CDR3 is TGTGCCAGCAGCCCGCCGACAGGGGGCTACTATGGCTACACCTTC. Translated, it gives CASSPPTGGYYGYTF.

The V call is TRBV6-6, the J call TRBJ2-5, with D tentatively TRBD1 (5 bases). The CDR3 length is 14 residues. Germline values: CDR1 MNHNY, CDR2 SVGAGI (reference sequence). V was trimmed by 6 bases and J by 3 bases, leaving 14 bases between them. CDR3 region: CASSLSGFEETQYF. The CDR3 DNA reads as TGTGCCAGCAGCCTCTCAGGGTTCGAAGAGACCCAGTACTTC.

The gene calls are TRBV6-6 and TRBJ1-2; 8 bases map to TRBD1. The CDR3 is made up of 14 amino acids. In germline, CDR1 is MNHNY, CDR2 SVGAGI (reference sequence). V gave up 7 bases and J gave up 4 bases; unmatched junction bases: 8. This chain's CDR3 is CASTTGTGFYGYTF. As DNA, the CDR3 is TGTGCCAGCACCACCGGGACAGGCTTCTATGGCTACACCTTC.

At least ten counts were recorded for this clonotype. The CDR3 sequence is CSARRQDSTDTQYF. DNA for the CDR3: TGCAGTGCTAGGCGCCAGGATAGCACAGATACGCAGTATTTT. V gene TRBV20-1 combines with J gene TRBJ2-3; D is uncertain. The germline gives CDR1 DFQATT, CDR2 SNEGSKA (reference sequence). CDR3 size: 14 residues. Deletions cut 3 bases from V and 0 bases from J, with 10 bases between.

This clonotype was seen more than once but under ten times. This chain links TRBV20-1 with TRBJ2-3; 10 positions match TRBD2. Germline values: CDR1 DFQATT, CDR2 SNEGSKA (reference sequence). CDR3 length equals 15 residues. With V trimmed by 3 bases and J by 4 bases, 7 bases remained unmatched. The CDR3 protein is CSASLSSGGADTQYF. DNA for the CDR3: TGCAGTGCTAGCCTATCTAGCGGGGGCGCAGATACGCAGTATTTT.